This paragraph reports one TCR beta chain. Antigen specificity is unknown. V gave up 5 bases and J gave up 4 bases; unmatched junction bases: 5. CDR1 and CDR2 from the germline V gene are LNHDA and SQIVND (reference sequence). The CDR3 consists of 15 residues. The repertoire was sequenced with immunoSEQ multiplex PCR; TCRdb's copy has only in-frame clones and lacks some. The data contain 70,000 to 95,000 clones, approximately 81% of them singletons. This sample was included in a study of PD-1 blockade in mismatch repair-deficient tumors. Overall study context: All were previously treated, progressing patients with around eleven mismatch repair-deficient cancer types. Study-wide results and caveats: After pembrolizumab, tumor-resident clones rose rapidly, then generally contracted before radiologic responses.

All patients were mismatch repair deficient, assessed by either PCR or immunohistochemistry. The V and J genes are TRBV19 and TRBJ1-5; 10 nucleotides line up with TRBD1. The sequence came from an adult with mismatch repair-deficient cancer. The sequencing here drew on peripheral blood, taken 44 weeks after starting pembrolizumab. In DNA form, the CDR3 reads TGTGCCAGTAGTCGGGACAGGGGAGGGAATCAGCCCCAGCATTTT. Translated, it gives CASSRDRGGNQPQHF.